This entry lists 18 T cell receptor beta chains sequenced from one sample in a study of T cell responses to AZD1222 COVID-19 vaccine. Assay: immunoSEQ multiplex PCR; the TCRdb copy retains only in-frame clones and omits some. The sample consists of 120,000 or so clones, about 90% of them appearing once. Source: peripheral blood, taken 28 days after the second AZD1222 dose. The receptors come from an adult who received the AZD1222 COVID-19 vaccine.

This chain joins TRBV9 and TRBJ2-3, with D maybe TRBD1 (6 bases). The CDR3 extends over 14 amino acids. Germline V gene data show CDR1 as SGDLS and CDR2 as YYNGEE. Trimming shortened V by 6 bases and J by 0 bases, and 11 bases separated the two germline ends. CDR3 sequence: CASTQGSSTDTQYF. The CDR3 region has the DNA TGTGCCAGCACCCAGGGGAGTAGCACAGATACGCAGTATTTT.

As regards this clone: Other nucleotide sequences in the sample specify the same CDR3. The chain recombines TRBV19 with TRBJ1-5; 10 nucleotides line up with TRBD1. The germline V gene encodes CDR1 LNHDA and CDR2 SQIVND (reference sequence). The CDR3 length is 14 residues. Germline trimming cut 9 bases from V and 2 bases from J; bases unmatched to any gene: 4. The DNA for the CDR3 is TGTGCCAGCTCCGGGACAGGGGGCAATCAGCCCCAGCATTTT. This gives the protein CASSGTGGNQPQHF.

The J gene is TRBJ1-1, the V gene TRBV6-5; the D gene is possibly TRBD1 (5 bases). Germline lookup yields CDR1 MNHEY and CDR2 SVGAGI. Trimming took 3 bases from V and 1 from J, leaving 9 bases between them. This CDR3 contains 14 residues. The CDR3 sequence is CASSYSQANTEAFF. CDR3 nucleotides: TGTGCCAGCAGTTATTCACAGGCGAACACTGAAGCTTTCTTT.

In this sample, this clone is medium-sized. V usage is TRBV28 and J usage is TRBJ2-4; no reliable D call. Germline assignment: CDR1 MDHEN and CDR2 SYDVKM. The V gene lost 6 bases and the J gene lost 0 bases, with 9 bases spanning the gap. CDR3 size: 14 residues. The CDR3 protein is CASRRRLAKNIQYF. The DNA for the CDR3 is TGTGCCAGCAGACGACGTCTAGCCAAAAACATTCAGTACTTC.

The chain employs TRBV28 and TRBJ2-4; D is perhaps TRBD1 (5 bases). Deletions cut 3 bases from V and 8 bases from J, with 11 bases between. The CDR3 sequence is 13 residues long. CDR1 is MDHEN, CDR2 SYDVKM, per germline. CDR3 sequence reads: CASSLRQTDIQYF. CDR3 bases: TGTGCCAGCAGTTTGAGACAGACGGACATTCAGTACTTC.

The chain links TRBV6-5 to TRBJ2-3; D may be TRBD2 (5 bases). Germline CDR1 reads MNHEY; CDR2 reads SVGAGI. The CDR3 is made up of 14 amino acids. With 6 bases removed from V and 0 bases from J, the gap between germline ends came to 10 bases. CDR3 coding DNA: TGTGCCAGCAGCCTCCGGACTAGCACAGATACGCAGTATTTT. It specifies CASSLRTSTDTQYF.

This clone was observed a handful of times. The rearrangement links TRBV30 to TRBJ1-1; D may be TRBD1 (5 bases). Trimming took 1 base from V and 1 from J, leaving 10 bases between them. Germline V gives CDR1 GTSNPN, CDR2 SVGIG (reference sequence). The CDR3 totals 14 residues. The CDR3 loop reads CAWSAGHQNTEAFF. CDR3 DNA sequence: TGTGCCTGGAGTGCAGGGCACCAGAACACTGAAGCTTTCTTT.

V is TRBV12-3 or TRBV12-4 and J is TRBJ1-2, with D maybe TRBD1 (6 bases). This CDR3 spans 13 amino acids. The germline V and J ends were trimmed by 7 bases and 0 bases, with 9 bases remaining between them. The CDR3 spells CASIRGANYGYTF. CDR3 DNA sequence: TGTGCCAGCATTAGGGGGGCTAACTATGGCTACACCTTC.

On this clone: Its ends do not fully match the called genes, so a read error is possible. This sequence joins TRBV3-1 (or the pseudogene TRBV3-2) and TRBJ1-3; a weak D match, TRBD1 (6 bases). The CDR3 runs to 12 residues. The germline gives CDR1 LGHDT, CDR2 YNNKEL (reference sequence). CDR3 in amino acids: CASSLEGGVESF. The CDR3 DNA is TGTGCCAGCAGCCTCGAGGGGGGGGTCGAAAGTTTT.

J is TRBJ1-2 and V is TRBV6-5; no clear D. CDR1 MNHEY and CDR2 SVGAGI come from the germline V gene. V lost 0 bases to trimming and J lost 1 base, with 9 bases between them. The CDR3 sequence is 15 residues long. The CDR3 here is CASSYSSGNNYGYTF. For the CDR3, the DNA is TGTGCCAGCAGTTACTCCTCCGGGAATAACTATGGCTACACCTTC.

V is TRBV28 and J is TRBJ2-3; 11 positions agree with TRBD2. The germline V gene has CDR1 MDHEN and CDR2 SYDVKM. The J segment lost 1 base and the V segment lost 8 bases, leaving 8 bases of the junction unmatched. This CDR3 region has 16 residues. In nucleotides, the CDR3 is TGTGCCAGCCGGGGGCAGACTAGCGGGGGCACAGATACGCAGTATTTT. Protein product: CASRGQTSGGTDTQYF.

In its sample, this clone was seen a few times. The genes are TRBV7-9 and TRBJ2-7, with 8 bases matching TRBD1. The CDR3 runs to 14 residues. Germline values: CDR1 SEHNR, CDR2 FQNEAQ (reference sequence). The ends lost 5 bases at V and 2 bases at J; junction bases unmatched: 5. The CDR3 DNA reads TGTGCCAGCAGCCCAACGACAGGGGCCTACGAGCAGTACTTC. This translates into CASSPTTGAYEQYF. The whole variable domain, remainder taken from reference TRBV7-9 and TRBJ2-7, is DTGVSQNPRHKITKRGQNVTFRCDPISEHNRLYWYRQTLGQGPEFLTYFQNEAQLEKSRLLSDRFSAERPKGSFSTLEIQRTEQGDSAMYLCASSPTTGAYEQYFGPGTRLTVT.

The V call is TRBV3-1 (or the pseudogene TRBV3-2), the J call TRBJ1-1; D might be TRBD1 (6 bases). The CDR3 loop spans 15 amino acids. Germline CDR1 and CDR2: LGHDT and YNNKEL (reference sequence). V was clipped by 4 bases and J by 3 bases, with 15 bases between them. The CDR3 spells CASSPQAGEDTEAFF. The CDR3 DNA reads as TGTGCCAGCAGCCCCCAGGCAGGGGAAGACACTGAAGCTTTCTTT.

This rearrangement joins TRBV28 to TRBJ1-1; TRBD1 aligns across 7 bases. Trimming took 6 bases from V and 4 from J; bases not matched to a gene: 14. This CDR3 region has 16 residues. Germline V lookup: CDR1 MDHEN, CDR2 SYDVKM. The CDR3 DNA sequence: TGTGCCAGCAGCGCCGGCAGGGGGGCAGGGCCCACTGAAGCTTTCTTT. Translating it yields CASSAGRGAGPTEAFF.

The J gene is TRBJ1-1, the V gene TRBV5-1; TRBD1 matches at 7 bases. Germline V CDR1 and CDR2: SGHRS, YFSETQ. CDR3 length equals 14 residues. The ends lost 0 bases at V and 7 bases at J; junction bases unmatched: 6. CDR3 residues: CASSLGDRKNEAFF. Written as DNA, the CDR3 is TGCGCCAGCAGCTTGGGGGACAGAAAAAATGAAGCTTTCTTT. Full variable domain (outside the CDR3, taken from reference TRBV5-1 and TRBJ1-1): KAGVTQTPRYLIKTRGQQVTLSCSPISGHRSVSWYQQTPGQGLQFLFEYFSETQRNKGNFPGRFSGRQFSNSRSEMNVSTLELGDSALYLCASSLGDRKNEAFFGQGTRLTVV.

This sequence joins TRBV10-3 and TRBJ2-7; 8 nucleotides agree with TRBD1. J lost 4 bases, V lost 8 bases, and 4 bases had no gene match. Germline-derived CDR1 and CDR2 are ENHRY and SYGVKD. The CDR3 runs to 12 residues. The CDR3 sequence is CAIRQGAYEQYF. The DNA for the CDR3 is TGTGCCATCCGCCAGGGGGCTTACGAGCAGTACTTC.

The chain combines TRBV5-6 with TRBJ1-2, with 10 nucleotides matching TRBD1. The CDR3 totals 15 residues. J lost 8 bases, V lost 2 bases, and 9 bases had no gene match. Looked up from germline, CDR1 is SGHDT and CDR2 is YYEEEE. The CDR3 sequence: CASSLTGTGDGGYTF. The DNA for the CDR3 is TGTGCCAGCAGCTTAACCGGGACAGGGGACGGAGGCTACACCTTC.

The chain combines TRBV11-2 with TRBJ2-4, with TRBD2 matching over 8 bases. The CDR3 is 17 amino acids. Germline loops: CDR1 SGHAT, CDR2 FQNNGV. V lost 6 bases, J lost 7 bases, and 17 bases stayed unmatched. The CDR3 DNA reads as TGTGCCAGCAGTGCCCTAGCGGGCCTTGGTGAGGTGAACATTCAGTACTTC. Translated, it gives CASSALAGLGEVNIQYF.